This passage covers 28 T cell receptor beta chains from one sample sequenced in a study of control samples from healthy donors and cancer patients. The table came from immunoSEQ multiplex PCR; TCRdb's copy has only in-frame clones and leaves some out. The table has tens of thousands of clones, approximately 82% seen once; the top ten hold less than 55%. The sequenced sample was blood. The receptors here all came from a man aged 55-75 years in good health.

This clone is a singleton in its sample. The chain recombines TRBV14 with TRBJ2-5; the match to TRBD2 covers 7 bases. CDR3 length: 15 residues. With 0 bases clipped from V and 5 bases from J, the junction kept 6 bases outside the gene matches. Germline CDR1 SGHDN, CDR2 FVKESK. CDR3 sequence reads: CASSQDSGGTETQYF. The CDR3 DNA is TGTGCCAGCAGCCAAGATTCCGGGGGGACGGAGACCCAGTACTTC.

The V gene is TRBV24-1, the J gene TRBJ2-5; 12 bases map to TRBD2. Germline-derived CDR1 and CDR2 are KGHDR and SFDVKD. The CDR3 consists of 16 residues. J gave up 2 bases and V 2 bases, and 2 bases lay outside the gene matches. The CDR3 loop is CATSDWTSGTQETQYF. CDR3 DNA sequence: TGTGCCACCAGTGATTGGACTAGCGGGACACAAGAGACCCAGTACTTC.

The chain uses TRBV4-3 and TRBJ1-2; maybe TRBD1 (5 bases). V was cut by 1 base and J by 1 base, with 13 bases left in between. Germline V gene data show CDR1 as LGHNA and CDR2 as YSLEER. This CDR3 is built from 16 residues. The CDR3 is CASSQAAGRNNYGYTF. The CDR3 bases are TGCGCCAGCAGCCAAGCCGCGGGACGGAATAACTATGGCTACACCTTC.

The rearrangement links TRBV5-1 to TRBJ2-2; perhaps TRBD1 as D (5 bases). The V end was cut by 0 bases, the J end by 4 bases, with 13 bases between. The CDR3 runs to 16 residues. The V gene's germline CDR1 is SGHRS and CDR2 YFSETQ. The CDR3 region is CASSLDRPDLTGELFF. The CDR3, as DNA: TGCGCCAGCAGCTTGGACAGGCCAGACCTCACCGGGGAGCTGTTTTTT.

This sequence joins TRBV9 and TRBJ2-1; TRBD1 or TRBD2 may be the D gene (6 bases each). Trimming left V 5 bases short and J 1 base short, with 16 bases between. Germline CDR1 and CDR2: SGDLS and YYNGEE. This CDR3 region has 16 residues. For the CDR3, the DNA is TGTGCCAGCAGGCCCCTACAGGGACTTTCCTACAATGAGCAGTTCTTC. Translation: CASRPLQGLSYNEQFF.

The DNA for the CDR3 is TGTGCCAGCAGTTTAGGGAGCACTGAAGCTTTCTTT. Its protein is CASSLGSTEAFF. The chain employs TRBV12-3 or TRBV12-4 and TRBJ1-1; D call uncertain. V was cut by 1 base and J by 4 bases, with 4 bases left in between. CDR3 length: 12 residues.

The V gene is TRBV29-1, the J gene TRBJ2-5, with a tentative D call TRBD1 (6 bases). Germline CDR1 and CDR2: SQVTM and ANQGSEA. This CDR3 comprises 14 residues. Trimming stripped 0 bases from V and 5 bases from J, with 13 bases between. CDR3 sequence reads: CSVEDVGARETQYF. The CDR3 nucleotides read TGCAGCGTTGAAGATGTGGGGGCACGGGAGACCCAGTACTTC.

The chain has TRBV5-5 and TRBJ1-1; 8 bases are a match to TRBD1. Germline V CDR1 and CDR2: SGHKS, YYEKEE (reference sequence). Trimming took 4 bases from V and 2 from J; bases not matched to a gene: 7. CDR3 size: 15 residues. The chain's CDR3 is CASSPRTGTNTEAFF. As DNA, the CDR3 is TGTGCCAGCAGCCCTAGGACAGGGACAAACACTGAAGCTTTCTTT.

The chain recombines TRBV5-1 with TRBJ2-7; tentatively, D is TRBD2 (6 bases). The CDR3 length is 12 residues. Germline assignment: CDR1 SGHRS and CDR2 YFSETQ. Trimming removed 1 base from V and 6 bases from J, with 8 bases in between. CDR3 DNA: TGCGCCAGCAGCTTGACTAGCAGCGAGCAGTACTTC. This sequence encodes CASSLTSSEQYF.

The gene calls are TRBV11-2 and TRBJ2-2, with TRBD2 identical over 7 bases. After removal of 3 bases from V and 0 bases from J, the junction contained 7 bases not matched to a gene. Germline CDR1 and CDR2: SGHAT and FQNNGV. The CDR3 runs 17 residues. CDR3 nucleotide sequence: TGTGCCAGCAGCTTGGGCCTAGCGGTCGCGAACACCGGGGAGCTGTTTTTT. This sequence encodes CASSLGLAVANTGELFF.

The chain joins TRBV29-1 to TRBJ1-1, with D perhaps TRBD1 (5 bases). The length of the CDR3 is 14 residues. The germline V gene has CDR1 SQVTM and CDR2 ANQGSEA. V lost 4 bases, J lost 4 bases, and 16 bases lay in between. CDR3 in amino acids: CSVVISRAGTEAFF. Here the CDR3 DNA reads TGCAGCGTTGTTATTAGCAGGGCCGGCACTGAAGCTTTCTTT. Full variable domain (missing parts from reference TRBV29-1 and TRBJ1-1): SAVISQKPSRDICQRGTSLTIQCQVDSQVTMMFWYRQQPGQSLTLIATANQGSEATYESGFVIDKFPISRPNLTFSTLTVSNMSPEDSSIYLCSVVISRAGTEAFFGQGTRLTVV.

The CDR3 DNA reads as TGTGCCACCAGTGATTTAACAGGGAAAAAGAGCAATCAGCCCCAGCATTTT. It encodes CATSDLTGKKSNQPQHF. J is TRBJ1-5 and V is TRBV24-1, with a possible D match to TRBD1 (6 bases). Per germline, CDR1 KGHDR and CDR2 SFDVKD. This CDR3 region has 17 residues. V shed 1 base and J shed 1 base, with 13 bases lying between them.

A few counts support this clone. The chain couples TRBV4-3 to TRBJ1-1, with D perhaps matching TRBD1 (5 bases). The CDR3 is 13 amino acids. The germline V and J ends were trimmed by 0 bases and 9 bases, with 11 bases remaining between them. The germline V gene has CDR1 LGHNA and CDR2 YSLEER. This CDR3 reads CASSQEGDRQAFF. CDR3 DNA sequence: TGCGCCAGCAGCCAAGAAGGCGACAGACAAGCTTTCTTT.

The V gene is TRBV5-1, the J gene TRBJ2-1; 9 bases are shared with TRBD2. The CDR3 has 15 amino acids. V lost 5 bases to trimming and J lost 2 bases; unmatched junction nucleotides: 5. Germline CDR1 reads SGHRS; CDR2 reads YFSETQ. The CDR3 sequence: CASSGLAGTYNEQFF. The CDR3 DNA sequence: TGCGCCAGCAGTGGGCTAGCGGGAACCTACAATGAGCAGTTCTTC.

This sequence joins TRBV27 and TRBJ1-6, with no clear D. Looked up from germline, CDR1 is MNHEY and CDR2 is SMNVEV (reference sequence). V lost 2 bases and J 0 bases, leaving 14 bases between the germline ends. There are 18 residues in the CDR3. The CDR3 loop is CASSLTRPHSSYNSPLHF. For the CDR3, the DNA is TGTGCCAGCAGTTTAACACGGCCCCATAGCTCCTATAATTCACCCCTCCACTTT.

The chain is built from TRBV6-5 and TRBJ2-3; D might be TRBD2 (6 bases). With 3 bases removed from V and 0 bases from J, the gap between germline ends came to 13 bases. CDR1 is MNHEY and CDR2 is SVGAGI in the germline V gene. This CDR3 spans 16 amino acids. CDR3 amino acids: CASSYLAGLSTDTQYF. In nucleotides, the CDR3 is TGTGCCAGCAGTTATCTGGCGGGGCTTAGCACAGATACGCAGTATTTT.

This clone was found once. The chain recombines TRBV5-4 with TRBJ2-6, with a weak D call TRBD1 (5 bases). With 3 bases removed from V and 0 bases from J, the gap between germline ends came to 13 bases. This CDR3 has 17 amino acids. Per germline, CDR1 SGHNT and CDR2 YYREEE (reference sequence). As DNA, the CDR3 is TGTGCCAGCAGCTCCCAAGGGGCGCGCTCTGGGGCCAACGTCCTGACTTTC. Translation gives CASSSQGARSGANVLTF.

The V and J genes are TRBV18 and TRBJ2-5; D not resolved. CDR3 size: 12 residues. Per germline, CDR1 KGHSH and CDR2 LQKENI. The V end lost 3 bases, the J end lost 5 bases, and 7 bases lay between the germline ends. The CDR3 region is CASSPLRETQYF. For the CDR3, the DNA is TGTGCCAGCTCACCGCTAAGGGAGACCCAGTACTTC.

This chain connects TRBV5-4 to TRBJ2-1; TRBD2 matches 8 bases. CDR3 length equals 16 residues. Germline V CDR1 and CDR2: SGHNT, YYREEE (reference sequence). Trimming at V came to 5 bases and at J to 5 bases, leaving 12 bases not matched to a gene. The CDR3 DNA follows: TGTGCCAGCAGATTGATAAAGGGGCGGGGGGACAATGAGCAGTTCTTC. Its protein is CASRLIKGRGDNEQFF.

CDR3 DNA: TGTGCCAGTAGTAGTCGCTCTGGGGCCAACGTCCTGACTTTC. Translation gives CASSSRSGANVLTF. V and J are TRBV2 and TRBJ2-6; no reliable D call. The V and J ends lost 9 bases and 0 bases respectively, with 9 bases between them. The CDR3 runs 14 residues. CDR1 is SNHLY and CDR2 is FYNNEI in the germline V gene.

The chain links TRBV7-2 to TRBJ1-2, with TRBD1 matching 8 bases. Germline CDR1 SGHTA, CDR2 FQGNSA. CDR3 size: 13 residues. Germline trimming cut 5 bases from V and 13 bases from J; bases unmatched to any gene: 12. The CDR3 sequence is CASSPGSGGKPTF. The CDR3 region has the DNA TGTGCCAGCAGCCCCGGCTCAGGGGGCAAGCCCACCTTC. The whole variable domain, remainder taken from reference TRBV7-2 and TRBJ1-2, is GAGVSQSPSNKVTEKGKDVELRCDPISGHTALYWYRQSLGQGLEFLIYFQGNSAPDKSGLPSDRFSAERTGGSVSTLTIQRTQQEDSAVYLCASSPGSGGKPTFGSGTRLTVV.

A note on this clone: Other nucleotide sequences in the sample specify the same CDR3. The chain employs TRBV7-2 and TRBJ1-1; D gene ambiguous. Trimming removed 1 base from V and 2 bases from J, with 5 bases in between. The CDR3 covers 13 residues. The germline gives CDR1 SGHTA, CDR2 FQGNSA. The CDR3 region is CASSLGANTEAFF. CDR3 sequence (DNA): TGTGCCAGCAGCTTAGGGGCTAACACTGAAGCTTTCTTT.

The genes are TRBV18 and TRBJ1-2; the match to TRBD1 covers 10 bases. The trim removed 4 bases at V and 3 bases at J, leaving 5 bases unmatched. Germline V CDR1 and CDR2: KGHSH, LQKENI. The CDR3 has 15 amino acids. The CDR3 coding sequence is TGTGCCAGCTCACTGGGACAGGGGAACGACTATGGCTACACCTTC. The encoded protein is CASSLGQGNDYGYTF.

The chain carries TRBV15 and TRBJ1-1; no clear D gene. Germline values: CDR1 LNHNV, CDR2 YYDKDF (reference sequence). Trimming removed 5 bases at V and 1 base at J, with 8 bases between. The length of the CDR3 is 13 residues. The CDR3 protein is CATSPDGNTEAFF. The CDR3 nucleotides are TGTGCCACCAGCCCTGATGGGAACACTGAAGCTTTCTTT.

The chain has TRBV28 and TRBJ1-4; D might be TRBD1 (6 bases). The ends were cut back, 0 bases at V and 4 bases at J, with 12 bases in the middle. The CDR3 is 16 amino acids. Germline V gene lookup returns CDR1 MDHEN and CDR2 SYDVKM. The CDR3 DNA reads as TGTGCCAGCAGTTTATGGGTCGGGGGCCATAATGAAAAACTGTTTTTT. Protein sequence: CASSLWVGGHNEKLFF.

The J gene is TRBJ1-1, the V gene TRBV10-1; TRBD1 agrees at 8 bases. V shed 9 bases and J 5 bases; nucleotides not matched to a gene: 14. CDR3 size: 15 residues. Germline CDR1 WNHNN, CDR2 SYGVQD (reference sequence). In nucleotides, the CDR3 is TGCGCCAGTTCAAACTTTGGACAGGGAAGAACTGAAGCTTTCTTT. Translating gives CASSNFGQGRTEAFF.

To note about this clone: Other DNA sequences in this sample translate to the same CDR3. The chain joins TRBV3-1 (or the pseudogene TRBV3-2) to TRBJ1-5, with D perhaps matching TRBD1 (5 bases). The CDR3 is 13 residues long. The germline gives CDR1 LGHDT, CDR2 YNNKEL (reference sequence). V dropped 3 bases and J dropped 4 bases, with 7 bases sitting between them. CDR3 bases: TGTGCCAGCAGCCAGGGGCTTAATCAGCCCCAGCATTTT. Residues: CASSQGLNQPQHF.

The V call is TRBV3-1 (or the pseudogene TRBV3-2), the J call TRBJ1-6, with D possibly matching TRBD1 (6 bases). Trimming took 3 bases from V and 13 from J, leaving 19 bases between them. This CDR3 contains 15 residues. CDR1 and CDR2 (germline): LGHDT, YNNKEL (reference sequence). The CDR3 DNA follows: TGTGCCAGCAGCCAGGAGTTTCAGGGGATATCGCCCCTCCACTTT. Its translation: CASSQEFQGISPLHF.